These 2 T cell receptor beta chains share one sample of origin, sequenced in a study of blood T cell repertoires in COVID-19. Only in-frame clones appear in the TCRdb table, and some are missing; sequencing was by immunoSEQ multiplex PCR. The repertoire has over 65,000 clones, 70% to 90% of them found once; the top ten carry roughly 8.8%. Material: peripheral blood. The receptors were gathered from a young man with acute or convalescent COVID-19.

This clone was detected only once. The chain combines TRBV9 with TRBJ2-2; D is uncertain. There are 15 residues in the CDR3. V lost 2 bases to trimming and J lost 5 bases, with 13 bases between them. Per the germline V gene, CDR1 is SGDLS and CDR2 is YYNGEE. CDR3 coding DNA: TGTGCCAGCAGCGTTTTAGCCCAGAGGACCGGGGAGCTGTTTTTT. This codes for CASSVLAQRTGELFF.

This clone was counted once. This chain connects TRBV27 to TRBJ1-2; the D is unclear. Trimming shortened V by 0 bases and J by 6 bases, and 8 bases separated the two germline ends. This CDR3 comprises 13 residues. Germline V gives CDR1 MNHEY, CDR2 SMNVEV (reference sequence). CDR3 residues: CASSLSPGHGYTF. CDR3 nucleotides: TGTGCCAGCAGTTTATCCCCGGGTCATGGCTACACCTTC.